This TCR beta chain appears in the sequencing data of a study of patients and donors after allogeneic stem cell transplantation. TCRdb re-analysed the RT-PCR reads in MiXCR, keeping a single row per CDR3 protein. The table shows 190,000 or so distinct CDR3 sequences, with less than 50% occurring only once. The CDR3 extends over 14 amino acids. Germline CDR1 LNHNV, CDR2 YYDKDF (reference sequence). V gave up 3 bases and J gave up 5 bases, with 11 bases separating them. This rearrangement joins TRBV15 to TRBJ2-1; TRBD1 is a possible D gene (5 bases). The sequenced sample consisted of blood, either unsorted or a sorted T cell fraction (not recorded which). This clonotype was sampled from a human donor who was either an allogeneic HSCT recipient or a stem cell or donor lymphocyte infusion donor (not recorded which). It is not recorded whose cells these are; they may come from a transplant donor. In DNA, the CDR3 is TGTGCCACCAGCAGCCTTCGACAGCACAATGAGCAGTTCTTC. Translated: CATSSLRQHNEQFF.